These 31 T cell receptor beta chains were sequenced from one sample in a study of cytomegalovirus exposure and HLA in healthy donors. The PCR was carried out with 60 Vbeta primers and 13 Jbeta primers. The data were produced by immunoSEQ multiplex PCR, yet TCRdb's version contains in-frame clones alone and is incomplete. The table shows 180,000 or so clones, with under 85% occurring only once. The sample consisted of PBMCs. These receptors came from a male donor in good health and CMV-seronegative.

This clone has only one observation. The rearrangement links TRBV19 to TRBJ1-5; weak D call: TRBD1 (5 bases). The CDR3 consists of 14 residues. The V and J ends lost 3 bases and 7 bases respectively, with 13 bases between them. Looked up from germline, CDR1 is LNHDA and CDR2 is SQIVND (reference sequence). CDR3 nucleotide sequence: TGTGCCAGTAGTATCTGGCAGGGAGGGCAGCCCCAGCATTTT. Amino acids: CASSIWQGGQPQHF.

The V gene is TRBV19, the J gene TRBJ1-5; TRBD1 might be the D (5 bases). From germline, CDR1 is LNHDA and CDR2 SQIVND (reference sequence). This CDR3 has 13 residues. The V end lost 5 bases, the J end lost 9 bases, and 14 bases lay between the germline ends. Written as DNA, the CDR3 is TGTGCCAGTAGTTATGTCAGGGAAGGGCCCCAGCATTTT. This codes for CASSYVREGPQHF. The full variable domain, its missing parts supplied by reference TRBV19 and TRBJ1-5, is DGGITQSPKYLFRKEGQNVTLSCEQNLNHDAMYWYRQDPGQGLRLIYYSQIVNDFQKGDIAEGYSVSREKKESFPLTVTSAQKNPTAFYLCASSYVREGPQHFGDGTRLSIL.

This clone was seen a few times. The chain is built from TRBV25-1 and TRBJ1-2; D unresolved. V was trimmed by 5 bases and J by 4 bases, leaving 11 bases between them. The CDR3 contains 13 residues. The germline V gene encodes CDR1 MGHDK and CDR2 SYGVNS. The CDR3 DNA reads TGTGCCAGCAGTATAATGGTCGGCTATGGCTACACCTTC. Amino acids: CASSIMVGYGYTF.

V usage is TRBV30 and J usage is TRBJ2-7; TRBD1 matches at 11 bases. The germline V gene encodes CDR1 GTSNPN and CDR2 SVGIG (reference sequence). This CDR3 region has 18 residues. Trimming took 3 bases from V and 3 from J; bases not matched to a gene: 16. The CDR3 DNA sequence: TGTGCCTGGAGAGACCCCGATGGACAGGGGGCAATCTTCTACGAGCAGTACTTC. Its protein product is CAWRDPDGQGAIFYEQYF.

The V call is TRBV19, the J call TRBJ1-5; weak D call: TRBD1 (5 bases). The V end lost 7 bases, the J end lost 4 bases, and 17 bases lay between the germline ends. Germline V gene data show CDR1 as LNHDA and CDR2 as SQIVND (reference sequence). CDR3 length equals 15 residues. DNA for the CDR3: TGTGCCAGTACTCAGAGCGGGGCAGGGAATCAGCCCCAGCATTTT. Protein product: CASTQSGAGNQPQHF.

This clone was seen just once. Other DNA sequences in this specimen translate into the identical CDR3. The CDR3 coding sequence is TGTGCCAGCAGTTACTCTTCGGGAGGGCCTTACGAGCAGTACTTC. Its translation: CASSYSSGGPYEQYF. The chain uses TRBV6-5 and TRBJ2-7; 8 bases match TRBD2. With V trimmed by 0 bases and J by 4 bases, 5 bases remained unmatched. Germline V lookup: CDR1 MNHEY, CDR2 SVGAGI. The CDR3 contains 15 residues.

The chain uses TRBV7-2 and TRBJ1-5; D gene ambiguous. Germline V gives CDR1 SGHTA, CDR2 FQGNSA. Trimming pared 6 bases from V and 6 bases from J, leaving 18 bases between. The CDR3 is 15 amino acids. The CDR3 sequence: CASSPFVGGGQPQHF. The CDR3 DNA sequence: TGTGCCAGCAGTCCCTTTGTAGGAGGCGGTCAGCCCCAGCATTTT.

The chain carries TRBV5-1 and TRBJ2-3; 8 bases match TRBD2. Germline values: CDR1 SGHRS, CDR2 YFSETQ. There are 16 residues in the CDR3. J gave up 0 bases and V 4 bases, and 7 bases lay outside the gene matches. The CDR3 is CASSLISGESTDTQYF. The CDR3 DNA reads TGCGCCAGCAGCCTGATTAGCGGGGAGAGCACAGATACGCAGTATTTT.

The chain couples TRBV14 to TRBJ2-1; TRBD2 matches 8 bases. Germline V gene lookup returns CDR1 SGHDN and CDR2 FVKESK. CDR3 length: 16 residues. V dropped 5 bases and J dropped 4; count of bases not matched to a gene: 10. The CDR3 spells CASSSLGAGEYNEQFF. The DNA of the CDR3 is TGTGCCAGCAGCTCACTCGGAGCGGGAGAGTACAATGAGCAGTTCTTC. Full variable domain (missing parts from reference TRBV14 and TRBJ2-1): EAGVTQFPSHSVIEKGQTVTLRCDPISGHDNLYWYRRVMGKEIKFLLHFVKESKQDESGMPNNRFLAERTGGTYSTLKVQPAELEDSGVYFCASSSLGAGEYNEQFFGPGTRLTVL.

V and J are TRBV5-1 and TRBJ2-4; D remains unclear. The CDR3 extends over 14 amino acids. Trimming shortened V by 1 base and J by 0 bases, and 5 bases separated the two germline ends. Germline loops: CDR1 SGHRS, CDR2 YFSETQ. The CDR3 sequence: CASSLSVAKNIQYF. The CDR3 bases are TGCGCCAGCAGCTTGTCTGTAGCCAAAAACATTCAGTACTTC.

The V call is TRBV6-1, the J call TRBJ2-7; TRBD1 aligns across 9 bases. Germline V lookup: CDR1 MNHNS, CDR2 SASEGT. V trimming: 6 bases; J trimming: 3 bases; junction bases outside the gene matches: 6. The CDR3 extends over 14 amino acids. CDR3 coding DNA: TGTGCCAGCAGGGGCGGACAGGGGAACTACGAGCAGTACTTC. Its translation: CASRGGQGNYEQYF.

The chain links TRBV19 to TRBJ1-6; tentative D call: TRBD1 (6 bases). The V and J ends lost 2 bases and 6 bases respectively, with 14 bases between them. The germline gives CDR1 LNHDA, CDR2 SQIVND (reference sequence). The CDR3 is made up of 16 amino acids. The CDR3 region is CASSISGQLSNSPLHF. CDR3 sequence (DNA): TGTGCCAGTAGTATATCCGGACAGCTTAGTAATTCACCCCTCCACTTT.

This rearrangement joins TRBV28 to TRBJ2-7, with 9 bases identical to TRBD1. Germline V gene lookup returns CDR1 MDHEN and CDR2 SYDVKM. This CDR3 is 14 amino acids long. V shed 5 bases, J shed 3 bases, and the junction held 5 bases outside the gene matches. The CDR3 sequence is CASSQPGQGYEQYF. For the CDR3, the DNA is TGTGCCAGCAGTCAACCGGGACAGGGCTACGAGCAGTACTTC.

This chain links TRBV6-5 with TRBJ1-5, with D possibly matching TRBD1 (6 bases). CDR3 length: 14 residues. V lost 4 bases to trimming and J lost 3 bases, with 10 bases between them. CDR1 MNHEY and CDR2 SVGAGI come from the germline V gene. In DNA form, the CDR3 reads TGTGCCAGCAGTTCGACAGGATACAATCAGCCCCAGCATTTT. It codes for CASSSTGYNQPQHF.

The chain recombines TRBV7-2 with TRBJ1-5, with TRBD1 as a possible D gene (6 bases). The germline gives CDR1 SGHTA, CDR2 FQGNSA. This CDR3 comprises 15 residues. Trimming took off 2 bases at V and 2 bases at J, with 10 bases between the two ends. CDR3 amino acids: CASSLSGGGNQPQHF. In DNA, the CDR3 is TGTGCCAGCAGCTTAAGCGGGGGCGGCAATCAGCCCCAGCATTTT. The full variable domain, completed using reference TRBV7-2 and TRBJ1-5, is GAGVSQSPSNKVTEKGKDVELRCDPISGHTALYWYRQSLGQGLEFLIYFQGNSAPDKSGLPSDRFSAERTGGSVSTLTIQRTQQEDSAVYLCASSLSGGGNQPQHFGDGTRLSIL.

The chain links TRBV29-1 to TRBJ2-3; TRBD2 matches 9 bases. Losses at the gene ends were 6 bases for V and 0 bases for J; bases not matched to a gene: 4. Germline loops: CDR1 SQVTM, CDR2 ANQGSEA. This CDR3 region has 14 residues. Written as DNA, the CDR3 is TGCAGCGTATTGACTAGCGGTAGCACAGATACGCAGTATTTT. Residues: CSVLTSGSTDTQYF.

The V gene is TRBV29-1, the J gene TRBJ2-5; no reliable D call. The J call may not be correct, given that the DNA end is closer to TRBJ2-7. Germline values: CDR1 SQVTM, CDR2 ANQGSEA. The CDR3 is made up of 15 amino acids. CDR3 loop: CSVDSGSSAAYEQYF. The DNA of the CDR3 is TGCAGCGTTGACAGTGGATCTTCGGCGGCCTACGAGCAGTACTTC.

The chain is built from TRBV2 and TRBJ1-5; possibly TRBD1 for D (5 bases). The V end was cut by 5 bases, the J end by 3 bases, with 11 bases between. The germline CDR1 and CDR2 sequences are SNHLY and FYNNEI. The CDR3 has 14 amino acids. The CDR3 nucleotides read TGTGCCAGCAGTTTCCAGGGATACAATCAGCCCCAGCATTTT. Residues: CASSFQGYNQPQHF.

This chain joins TRBV5-1 and TRBJ2-5, with 10 bases that match TRBD2. This CDR3 region has 18 residues. The germline gives CDR1 SGHRS, CDR2 YFSETQ. V shed 3 bases and J 6 bases; nucleotides not matched to a gene: 17. CDR3 DNA sequence: TGCGCCAGCAGCTCCGGACTAGCGGTAGAATCGGGGCGAAAGACCCAGTACTTC. It encodes CASSSGLAVESGRKTQYF.

Comment on this clone: At the DNA level, this CDR3 is encoded by other sequences in the same sample as well. V and J are TRBV6-6 and TRBJ2-3; 9 bases agree with TRBD2. The CDR3 totals 15 residues. V lost 4 bases and J lost 1; bases outside the gene matches: 3. The germline gives CDR1 MNHNY, CDR2 SVGAGI (reference sequence). CDR3 bases: TGTGCCAGCAGTTCGGCTAGCGGGGGCACAGATACGCAGTATTTT. This codes for CASSSASGGTDTQYF.

The rearrangement links TRBV20-1 to TRBJ2-7; D gene uncertain. This CDR3 contains 11 residues. V was shortened by 0 bases and J by 3 bases, with 3 bases between the two germline ends. CDR1 and CDR2 from the germline V gene are DFQATT and SNEGSKA (reference sequence). Here the CDR3 reads CSARDYYEQYF. CDR3 in DNA: TGCAGTGCTAGAGACTACTACGAGCAGTACTTC.

The table lists this clone with a few counts. In DNA, the CDR3 is TGCGCCAGCAGTCGGGGGAATCAGCCCCAGCATTTT. Translation: CASSRGNQPQHF. The chain has TRBV4-3 and TRBJ1-5; tentative D call: TRBD1 (5 bases). Germline CDR1 reads LGHNA; CDR2 reads YSLEER. The CDR3 sequence is 12 residues long. The V gene lost 6 bases and the J gene lost 4 bases, with 7 bases spanning the gap.

A single count supports this clone. The chain is built from TRBV30 and TRBJ1-2, with a weak D call TRBD1 (6 bases). The V end lost 0 bases, the J end lost 4 bases, and 18 bases lay between the germline ends. Germline V gene lookup returns CDR1 GTSNPN and CDR2 SVGIG (reference sequence). The CDR3 runs to 16 residues. CDR3 sequence: CAWSVPAVRGTYGYTF. Written as DNA, the CDR3 is TGTGCCTGGAGTGTACCGGCTGTCAGGGGTACCTATGGCTACACCTTC. Variable domain in full (rest from reference TRBV30 and TRBJ1-2): SQTIHQWPATLVQPVGSPLSLECTVEGTSNPNLYWYRQAAGRGLQLLFYSVGIGQISSEVPQNLSASRPQDRQFILSSKKLLLSDSGFYLCAWSVPAVRGTYGYTFGSGTRLTVV.

J is TRBJ1-6 and V is TRBV30; 7 nucleotides match TRBD1. Germline V gene sequence: CDR1 GTSNPN, CDR2 SVGIG (reference sequence). The junction had 8 bases not matched to a gene; V was cut back by 6 bases and J by 6 bases. The CDR3 sequence is 14 residues long. The CDR3: CACSRGQTNSPLHF. CDR3 nucleotide sequence: TGTGCCTGCAGCCGGGGACAGACTAATTCACCCCTCCACTTT.

The chain combines TRBV30 with TRBJ2-1; TRBD2 aligns across 12 bases. The J segment lost 6 bases and the V segment lost 4 bases, leaving 1 base of the junction unmatched. The CDR3 spans 13 residues. CDR1 and CDR2 from the germline V gene are GTSNPN and SVGIG (reference sequence). For the CDR3, the DNA is TGTGCCTGGACTAGCGGGAGGGGCAATGAGCAGTTCTTC. Translated, it gives CAWTSGRGNEQFF.

This rearrangement joins TRBV29-1 to TRBJ1-5; D unclear. Germline V gene sequence: CDR1 SQVTM, CDR2 ANQGSEA. The germline V and J ends were trimmed by 1 base and 3 bases, with 7 bases remaining between them. CDR3 length: 13 residues. The DNA for the CDR3 is TGCAGCGTTGAAGTCGGGTACAATCAGCCCCAGCATTTT. This sequence encodes CSVEVGYNQPQHF.

CDR3 nucleotides: TGTGCCAGCAGTAAGGACAGCCTCAATCAGCCCCAGCATTTT. Amino acids: CASSKDSLNQPQHF. This chain uses TRBV27 with TRBJ1-5; perhaps TRBD1 as D (6 bases). Germline V gene sequence: CDR1 MNHEY, CDR2 SMNVEV (reference sequence). The CDR3 length is 14 residues. The V and J ends lost 5 bases and 3 bases respectively, with 11 bases between them.

V and J are TRBV5-1 and TRBJ1-1, with D unclear. Germline V CDR1 and CDR2: SGHRS, YFSETQ. The CDR3 has 8 amino acids. DNA of the CDR3: TGCGATCGACTTGGGGCTTTCTTT. Its protein is CDRLGAFF.

J is TRBJ2-7 and V is TRBV7-9; TRBD1 might be the D (6 bases). V lost 5 bases, J lost 3 bases, and 17 bases lay in between. The CDR3 length is 15 residues. The germline gives CDR1 SEHNR, CDR2 FQNEAQ (reference sequence). CDR3 in DNA: TGTGCCAGCAGCGTCGGGACAAACTCCCTCTACGAGCAGTACTTC. Translating it yields CASSVGTNSLYEQYF.

The chain's CDR3 is CASSVQGAPNQPQHF. In DNA form, the CDR3 reads TGTGCCAGCAGCGTACAGGGGGCCCCCAATCAGCCCCAGCATTTT. This sequence joins TRBV9 and TRBJ1-5, with 8 bases aligning to TRBD1. This CDR3 is built from 15 residues. Germline values: CDR1 SGDLS, CDR2 YYNGEE. V was clipped by 1 base and J by 3 bases; unmatched bases: 3.

The chain couples TRBV6-1 to TRBJ2-7; no clear D gene. The CDR3 extends over 13 amino acids. Germline V gene sequence: CDR1 MNHNS, CDR2 SASEGT. V lost 10 bases and J lost 1, with 14 bases in between. The CDR3 nucleotides are TGTGCCATCAGCCTCAACAATTCCTACGAGCAGTACTTC. Its translation is CAISLNNSYEQYF.